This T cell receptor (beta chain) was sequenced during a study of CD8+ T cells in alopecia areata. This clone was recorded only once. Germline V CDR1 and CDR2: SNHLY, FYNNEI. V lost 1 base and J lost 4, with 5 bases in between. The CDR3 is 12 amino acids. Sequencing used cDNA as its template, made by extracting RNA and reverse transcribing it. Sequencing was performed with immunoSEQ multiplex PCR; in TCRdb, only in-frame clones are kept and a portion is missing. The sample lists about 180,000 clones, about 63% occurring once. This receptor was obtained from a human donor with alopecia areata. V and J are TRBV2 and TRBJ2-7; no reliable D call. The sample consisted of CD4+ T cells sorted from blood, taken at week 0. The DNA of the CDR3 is TGTGCCAGCAGTGAAGGGAATTACGAGCAGTACTTC. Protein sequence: CASSEGNYEQYF. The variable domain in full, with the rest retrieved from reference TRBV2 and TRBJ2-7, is EPEVTQTPSHQVTQMGQEVILRCVPISNHLYFYWYRQILGQKVEFLVSFYNNEISEKSEIFDDQFSVERPDGSNFTLKIRSTKLEDSAMYFCASSEGNYEQYFGPGTRLTVT.